This T cell receptor (beta chain) was retrieved from a study of human T cells and chemical hapten exposure. About the study: Affected patients, primarily female, had alopecia areata, totalis or universalis. General study findings and limits: With DPC sensitization, TCRs exceeding 1 in 1000 frequency showed no change.

The time point: patch test 1, 2 weeks after DPC sensitization. Treatment in this sample: therapeutic diphenylcyclopropenone sensitization with weekly scalp DPC. As regards this clonotype: The antigen remains undetermined.

The library tagged each cDNA molecule with unique molecular identifiers. In TCRdb, the RACE reads were re-called with MiXCR into one record per CDR3 protein. The sample yields roughly 200,000 distinct CDR3 sequences, about a fifth seen once. The CDR3 runs to 12 residues. V dropped 4 bases and J dropped 9 bases, with 13 bases sitting between them. Germline V CDR1 and CDR2: SQVTM, ANQGSEA. This sequence originates from a woman between 50 and 59 years old with alopecia areata. Some clones in this sample may be carry-over from other donors' samples. The specimen comprised whole blood, sampled in connection with sensitization to the hapten diphenylcyclopropenone (DPC). The chain has TRBV29-1 and TRBJ2-1, with D perhaps matching TRBD2 (5 bases). As DNA, the CDR3 is TGCAGCGTTGTAGGGCAGGAGGTTGAGCAGTTCTTC. It translates to CSVVGQEVEQFF.